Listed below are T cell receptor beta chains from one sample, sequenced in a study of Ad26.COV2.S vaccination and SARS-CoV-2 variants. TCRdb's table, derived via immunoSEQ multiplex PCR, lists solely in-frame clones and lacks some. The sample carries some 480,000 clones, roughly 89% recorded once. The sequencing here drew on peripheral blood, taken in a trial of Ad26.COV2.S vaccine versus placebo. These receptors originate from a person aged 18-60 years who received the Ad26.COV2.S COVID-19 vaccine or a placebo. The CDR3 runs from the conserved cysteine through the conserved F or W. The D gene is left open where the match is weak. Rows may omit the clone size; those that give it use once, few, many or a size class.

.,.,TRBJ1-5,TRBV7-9,CASSLDGDSNQPQHF,TGTGCCAGCAGCTTAGATGGTGATAGCAATCAGCCCCAGCATTTT
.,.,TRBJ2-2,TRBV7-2,CASSPDTFTGELFF,TGTGCCAGCAGCCCAGACACGTTCACCGGGGAGCTGTTTTTT
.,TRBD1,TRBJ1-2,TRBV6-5,CASNRGDYGYTF,TGTGCCAGCAACAGGGGTGACTATGGCTACACCTTC
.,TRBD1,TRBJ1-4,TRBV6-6,CASQDRGPEKLFF,TGTGCCAGTCAGGACAGGGGCCCTGAAAAACTGTTTTTT
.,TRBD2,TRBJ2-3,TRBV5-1,CASSLVASGSTDTQYF,TGCGCCAGCAGCTTGGTGGCTAGCGGGAGCACAGATACGCAGTATTTT
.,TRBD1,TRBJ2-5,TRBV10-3,CAISLTGGQETQYF,TGTGCCATCAGTCTTACAGGGGGCCAGGAGACCCAGTACTTC
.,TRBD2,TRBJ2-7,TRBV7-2,CASSSKTSGRRYEQYF,TGTGCCAGCAGCTCCAAGACTAGCGGGAGGAGGTACGAGCAGTACTTC
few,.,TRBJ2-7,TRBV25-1,CASTSRYEQYF,TGTGCCAGCACCAGTCGGTACGAGCAGTACTTC
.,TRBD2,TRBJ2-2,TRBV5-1,CASGSSGTPSGELFF,TGCGCCAGCGGTTCTAGCGGGACTCCTTCCGGGGAGCTGTTTTTT
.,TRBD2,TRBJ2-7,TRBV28,CASSLAGVGYEQYF,TGTGCCAGCAGTCTAGCGGGAGTAGGCTACGAGCAGTACTTC
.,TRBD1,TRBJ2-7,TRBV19,CASSIRTGSFSSYEQYF,TGTGCCAGTAGTATCCGGACAGGGTCCTTTAGCTCCTACGAGCAGTACTTC
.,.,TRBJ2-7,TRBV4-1,CASSQGEGAPSYEQYF,TGCGCCAGCAGCCAAGGGGAGGGGGCCCCCTCCTACGAGCAGTACTTC
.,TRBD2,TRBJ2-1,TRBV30,CAWSAGTSVSEQFF,TGTGCCTGGAGCGCAGGGACTAGCGTGAGTGAGCAGTTCTTC
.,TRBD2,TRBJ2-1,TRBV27,CASRNNRLAGDSTPQFF,TGTGCCAGCAGGAATAATAGACTAGCGGGAGACTCCACCCCCCAGTTCTTC
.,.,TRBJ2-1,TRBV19,CASSQEGRSYNEQFF,TGTGCCAGTAGCCAGGAGGGCCGTTCCTACAATGAGCAGTTCTTC
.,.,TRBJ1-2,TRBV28,CASSPSGLFSNGYTF,TGTGCCAGCAGCCCATCAGGGTTGTTTAGCAATGGCTACACCTTC
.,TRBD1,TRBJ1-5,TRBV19,CASSPEGTGVNQPQHF,TGTGCCAGTAGCCCCGAAGGGACAGGGGTGAATCAGCCCCAGCATTTT
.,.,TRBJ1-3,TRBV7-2,CASSLNVGNTIYF,TGTGCCAGCAGCTTAAACGTCGGAAACACCATATATTTT
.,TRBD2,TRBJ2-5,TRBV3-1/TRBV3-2,CASRLAGGGSGETQYF,TGTGCCAGCAGACTAGCGGGAGGGGGCTCAGGAGAGACCCAGTACTTC
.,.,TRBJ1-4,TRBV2,CASSEVGFNEKLFF,TGTGCCAGCAGTGAAGTAGGGTTCAATGAAAAACTGTTTTTT
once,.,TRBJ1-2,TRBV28,CASSPDRLGYYGYTF,TGTGCCAGCAGCCCCGACAGGTTGGGGTACTATGGCTACACCTTC
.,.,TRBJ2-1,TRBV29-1,CSVPGPGRGEQFF,TGCAGCGTCCCAGGCCCGGGTAGGGGTGAGCAGTTCTTC
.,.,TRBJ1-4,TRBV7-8,CASRPGGGATNEKLFF,TGTGCCAGCAGACCCGGGGGTGGGGCAACTAATGAAAAACTGTTTTTT
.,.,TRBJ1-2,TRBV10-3,CAISEQGDYGYTF,TGTGCCATCAGTGAACAGGGTGACTATGGCTACACCTTC
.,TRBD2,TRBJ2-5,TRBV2,CASERDLVETQYF,TGTGCCAGCGAGCGGGACTTGGTGGAGACCCAGTACTTC
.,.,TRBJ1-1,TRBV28,CASKLGTEAFF,TGTGCCAGCAAGCTGGGCACTGAAGCTTTCTTT
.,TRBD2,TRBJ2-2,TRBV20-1,CSASASGSDTGELFF,TGCAGTGCTAGTGCAAGCGGGAGCGACACCGGGGAGCTGTTTTTT
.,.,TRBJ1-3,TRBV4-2,CASSLTSTRSGNTIYF,TGTGCCAGCAGCCTAACTTCCACACGCTCTGGAAACACCATATATTTT
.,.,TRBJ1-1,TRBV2,CASSEIQGPTEAFF,TGTGCCAGCAGTGAAATACAGGGACCCACTGAAGCTTTCTTT
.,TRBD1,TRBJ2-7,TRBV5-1,CASSLLTGGYEQYF,TGCGCCAGCAGCTTGTTGACAGGGGGGTACGAGCAGTACTTC
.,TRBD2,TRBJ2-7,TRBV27,CASSLSGTSLREQYF,TGTGCCAGCAGTTTATCCGGGACTAGCTTGAGGGAGCAGTACTTC
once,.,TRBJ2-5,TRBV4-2,CASSQDLTYQETQYF,TGTGCCAGCAGCCAAGATCTAACGTACCAAGAGACCCAGTACTTC
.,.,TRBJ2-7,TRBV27,CASRPTGTQEQYF,TGTGCCAGCAGACCGACGGGGACCCAGGAGCAGTACTTC
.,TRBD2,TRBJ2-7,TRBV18,CASSPTSGSHEQYF,TGTGCCAGCTCACCGACTAGCGGGAGCCACGAGCAGTACTTC
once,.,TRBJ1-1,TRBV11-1,CASSLELNTEAFF,TGTGCCAGCAGCTTAGAGCTTAACACTGAAGCTTTCTTT
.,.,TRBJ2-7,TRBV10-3,CAIRRDSSYEQYF,TGTGCCATCAGGAGAGATAGCTCCTACGAGCAGTACTTC
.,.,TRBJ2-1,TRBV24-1,CATSDLGGPDNEQFF,TGTGCCACCAGTGATTTGGGGGGCCCAGACAATGAGCAGTTCTTC
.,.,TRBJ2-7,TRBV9,CASSVAGWDYEQYF,TGTGCCAGCAGCGTAGCGGGTTGGGACTACGAGCAGTACTTC
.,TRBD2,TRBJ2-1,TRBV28,CASSFRASGYNEQFF,TGTGCCAGCAGTTTTAGGGCTAGCGGGTACAATGAGCAGTTCTTC
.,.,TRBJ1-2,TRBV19,CASSPRVQVNGYTF,TGTGCCAGTAGTCCCAGGGTCCAAGTCAATGGCTACACCTTC
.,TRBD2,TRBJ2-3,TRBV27,CASSPRSSGSGGTSDTQYF,TGTGCCAGCAGTCCCAGGAGTAGCGGGAGTGGGGGCACATCAGATACGCAGTATTTT
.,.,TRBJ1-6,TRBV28,CASSVVSSYNSPLHF,TGTGCCAGCAGTGTAGTCTCATCTTATAATTCACCCCTCCACTTT
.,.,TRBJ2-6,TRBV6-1,CASSVTTGLQYSGANVLTF,TGTGCCAGCAGTGTTACCACGGGACTCCAATACTCTGGGGCCAACGTCCTGACTTTC
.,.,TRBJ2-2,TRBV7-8,CASSPFQLDGELFF,TGTGCCAGCAGCCCCTTTCAACTGGACGGGGAGCTGTTTTTT
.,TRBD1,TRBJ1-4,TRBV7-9,CASSVTGGGEKLFF,TGTGCCAGCAGCGTCACAGGGGGTGGTGAAAAACTGTTTTTT
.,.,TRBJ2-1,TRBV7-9,CASSFRYNEQFF,TGTGCCAGCAGCTTTCGTTACAATGAGCAGTTCTTC
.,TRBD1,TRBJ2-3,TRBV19,CASTDGQGGVDTQYF,TGTGCCAGCACTGACGGACAGGGTGGCGTTGATACGCAGTATTTT
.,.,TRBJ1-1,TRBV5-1,CASSPVDGLNTEAFF,TGCGCCAGCAGCCCGGTAGACGGGCTGAACACTGAAGCTTTCTTT
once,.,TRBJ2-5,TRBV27,CASSLSRGVKETQYF,TGTGCCAGCAGTTTATCGAGGGGCGTAAAGGAGACCCAGTACTTC
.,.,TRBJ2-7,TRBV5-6,CASSLGRTYYEQYF,TGTGCCAGCAGCTTGGGAAGGACCTATTACGAGCAGTACTTC
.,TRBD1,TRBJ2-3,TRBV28,CASSLQGAGWNTQYF,TGTGCCAGCAGCCTACAGGGGGCTGGGTGGAATACGCAGTATTTT
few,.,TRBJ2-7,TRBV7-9,CASRAGQTYEQYF,TGTGCCAGCAGGGCGGGACAGACCTACGAGCAGTACTTC
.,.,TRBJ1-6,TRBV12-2,CASRLFIPIRAPLHF,TGTGCAAGTCGCTTATTTATTCCCATTCGTGCACCCCTCCACTTT
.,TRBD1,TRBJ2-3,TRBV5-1,CASSLFGTGIIDTQYF,TGCGCCAGCAGCTTGTTCGGGACAGGGATTATTGATACGCAGTATTTT
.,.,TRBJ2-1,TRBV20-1,CSASRQIAAHEQFF,TGCAGTGCTAGTCGTCAGATAGCCGCCCATGAGCAGTTCTTC